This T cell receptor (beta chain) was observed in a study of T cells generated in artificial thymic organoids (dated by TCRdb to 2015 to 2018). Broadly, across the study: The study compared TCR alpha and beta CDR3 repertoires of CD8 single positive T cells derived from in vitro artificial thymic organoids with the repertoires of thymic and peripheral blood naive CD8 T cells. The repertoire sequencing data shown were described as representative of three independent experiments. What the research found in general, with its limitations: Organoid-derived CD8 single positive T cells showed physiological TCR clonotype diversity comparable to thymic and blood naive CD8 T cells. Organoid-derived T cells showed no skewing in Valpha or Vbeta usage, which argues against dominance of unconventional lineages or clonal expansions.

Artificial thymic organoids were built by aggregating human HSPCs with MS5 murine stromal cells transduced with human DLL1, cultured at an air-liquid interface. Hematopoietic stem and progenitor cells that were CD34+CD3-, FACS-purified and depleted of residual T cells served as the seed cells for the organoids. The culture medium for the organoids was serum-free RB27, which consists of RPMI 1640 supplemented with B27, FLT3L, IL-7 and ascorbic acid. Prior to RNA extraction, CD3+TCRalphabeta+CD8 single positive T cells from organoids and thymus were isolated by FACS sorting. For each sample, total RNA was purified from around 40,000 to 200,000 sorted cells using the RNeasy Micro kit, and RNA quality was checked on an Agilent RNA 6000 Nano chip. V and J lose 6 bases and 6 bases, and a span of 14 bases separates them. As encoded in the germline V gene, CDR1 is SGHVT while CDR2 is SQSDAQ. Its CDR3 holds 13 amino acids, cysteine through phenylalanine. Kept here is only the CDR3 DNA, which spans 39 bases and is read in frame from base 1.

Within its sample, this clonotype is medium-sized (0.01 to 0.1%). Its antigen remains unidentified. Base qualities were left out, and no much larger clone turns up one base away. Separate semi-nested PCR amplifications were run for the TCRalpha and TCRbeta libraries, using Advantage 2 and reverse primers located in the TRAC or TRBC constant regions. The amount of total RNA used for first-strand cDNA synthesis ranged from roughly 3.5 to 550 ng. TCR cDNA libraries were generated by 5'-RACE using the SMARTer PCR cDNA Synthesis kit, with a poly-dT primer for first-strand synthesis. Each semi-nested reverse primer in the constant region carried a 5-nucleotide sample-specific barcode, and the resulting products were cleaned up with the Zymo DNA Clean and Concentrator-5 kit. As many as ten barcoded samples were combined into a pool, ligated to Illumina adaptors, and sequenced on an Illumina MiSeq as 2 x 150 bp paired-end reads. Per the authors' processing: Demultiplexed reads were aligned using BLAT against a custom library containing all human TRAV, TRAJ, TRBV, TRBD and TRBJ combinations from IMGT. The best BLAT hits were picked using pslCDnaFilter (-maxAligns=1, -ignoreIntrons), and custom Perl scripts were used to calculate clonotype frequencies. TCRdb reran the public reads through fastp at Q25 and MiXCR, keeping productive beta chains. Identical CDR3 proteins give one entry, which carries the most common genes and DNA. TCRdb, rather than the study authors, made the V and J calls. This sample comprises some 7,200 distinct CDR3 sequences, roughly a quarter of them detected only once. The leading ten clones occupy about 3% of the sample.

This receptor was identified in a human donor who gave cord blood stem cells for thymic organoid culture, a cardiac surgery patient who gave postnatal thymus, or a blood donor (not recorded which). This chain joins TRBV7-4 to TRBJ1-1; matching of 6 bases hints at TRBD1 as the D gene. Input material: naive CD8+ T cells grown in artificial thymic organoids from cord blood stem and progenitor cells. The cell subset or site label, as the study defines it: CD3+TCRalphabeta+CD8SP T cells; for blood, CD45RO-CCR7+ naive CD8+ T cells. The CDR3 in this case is CASRHRDTSEAFF. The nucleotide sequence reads TGTGCCAGCAGACACCGGGACACCTCTGAAGCTTTCTTT.